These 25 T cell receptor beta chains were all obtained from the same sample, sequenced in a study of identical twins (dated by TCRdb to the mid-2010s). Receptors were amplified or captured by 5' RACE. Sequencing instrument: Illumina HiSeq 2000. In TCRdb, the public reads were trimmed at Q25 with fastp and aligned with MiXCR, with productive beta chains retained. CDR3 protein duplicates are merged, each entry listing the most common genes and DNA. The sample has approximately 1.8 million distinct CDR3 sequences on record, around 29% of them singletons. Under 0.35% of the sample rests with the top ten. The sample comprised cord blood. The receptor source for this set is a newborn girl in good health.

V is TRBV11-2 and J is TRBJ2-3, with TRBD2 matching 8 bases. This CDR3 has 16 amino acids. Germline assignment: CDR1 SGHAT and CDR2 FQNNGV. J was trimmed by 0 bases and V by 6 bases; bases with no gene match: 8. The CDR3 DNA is TGTGCCAGCAGGGGACTAGACCGAGGGAGCACAGATACGCAGTATTTT. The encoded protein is CASRGLDRGSTDTQYF. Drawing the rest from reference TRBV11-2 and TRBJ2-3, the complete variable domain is EAGVAQSPRYKIIEKRQSVAFWCNPISGHATLYWYQQILGQGPKLLIQFQNNGVVDDSQLPKDRFSAERLKGVDSTLKIQPAKLEDSAVYLCASRGLDRGSTDTQYFGPGTRLTVL.

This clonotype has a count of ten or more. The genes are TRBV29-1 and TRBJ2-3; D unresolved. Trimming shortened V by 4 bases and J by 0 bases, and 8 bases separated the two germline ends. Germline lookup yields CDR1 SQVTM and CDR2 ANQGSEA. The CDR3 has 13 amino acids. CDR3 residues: CSVAPPSTDTQYF. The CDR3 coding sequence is TGCAGCGTTGCCCCACCTAGCACAGATACGCAGTATTTT.

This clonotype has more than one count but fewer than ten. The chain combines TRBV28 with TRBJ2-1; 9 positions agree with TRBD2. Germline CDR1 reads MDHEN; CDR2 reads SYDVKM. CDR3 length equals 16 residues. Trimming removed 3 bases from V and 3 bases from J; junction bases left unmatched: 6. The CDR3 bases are TGTGCCAGCAGTTTCCCGACTAGCGGACTCTACAATGAGCAGTTCTTC. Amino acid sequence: CASSFPTSGLYNEQFF.

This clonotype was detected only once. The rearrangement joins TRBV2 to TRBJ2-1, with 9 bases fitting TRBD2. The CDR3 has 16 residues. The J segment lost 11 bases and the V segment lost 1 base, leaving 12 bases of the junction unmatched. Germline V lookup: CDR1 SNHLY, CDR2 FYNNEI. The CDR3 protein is CASSEGSSGDQFQQFF. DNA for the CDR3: TGTGCCAGCAGTGAAGGATCTAGCGGGGACCAGTTTCAGCAGTTCTTC.

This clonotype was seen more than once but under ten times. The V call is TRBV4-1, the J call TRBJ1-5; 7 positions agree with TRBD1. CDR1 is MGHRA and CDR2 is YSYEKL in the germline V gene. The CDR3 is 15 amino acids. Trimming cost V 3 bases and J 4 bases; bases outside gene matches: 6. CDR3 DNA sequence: TGCGCCAGCAGCCATGCAGGGGGGTTTAATCAGCCCCAGCATTTT. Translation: CASSHAGGFNQPQHF.

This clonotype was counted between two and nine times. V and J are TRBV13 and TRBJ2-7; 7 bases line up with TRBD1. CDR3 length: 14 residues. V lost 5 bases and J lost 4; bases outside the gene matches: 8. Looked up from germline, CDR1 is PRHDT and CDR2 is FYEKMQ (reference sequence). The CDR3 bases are TGTGCCAGCAGCCCCGGATCGACAGGGTACGAGCAGTACTTC. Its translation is CASSPGSTGYEQYF.

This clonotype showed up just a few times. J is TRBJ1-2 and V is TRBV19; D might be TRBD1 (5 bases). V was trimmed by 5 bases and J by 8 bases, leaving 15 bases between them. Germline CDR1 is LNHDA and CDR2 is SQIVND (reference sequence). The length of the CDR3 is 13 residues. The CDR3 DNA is TGTGCCAGTAGTGTAGGGGCCTCTGGAGGCTACACCTTC. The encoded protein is CASSVGASGGYTF.

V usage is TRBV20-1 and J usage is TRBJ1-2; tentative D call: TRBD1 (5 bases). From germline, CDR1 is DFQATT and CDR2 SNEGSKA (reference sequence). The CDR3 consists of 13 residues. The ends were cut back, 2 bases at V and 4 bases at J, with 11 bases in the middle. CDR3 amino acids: CSARSRAVYGYTF. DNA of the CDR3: TGCAGTGCTAGATCCAGGGCGGTCTATGGCTACACCTTC.

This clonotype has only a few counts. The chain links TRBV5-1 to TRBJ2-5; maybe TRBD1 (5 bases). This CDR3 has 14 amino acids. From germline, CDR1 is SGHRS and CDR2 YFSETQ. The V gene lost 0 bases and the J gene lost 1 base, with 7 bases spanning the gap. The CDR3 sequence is CASSLADSQETQYF. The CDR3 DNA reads TGCGCCAGCAGCTTGGCCGACAGCCAAGAGACCCAGTACTTC.

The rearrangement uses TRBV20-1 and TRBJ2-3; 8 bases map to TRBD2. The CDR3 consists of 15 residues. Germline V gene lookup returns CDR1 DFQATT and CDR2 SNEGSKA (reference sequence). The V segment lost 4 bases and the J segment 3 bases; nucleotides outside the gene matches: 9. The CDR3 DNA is TGCAGTGCTATCCTTAGCGGGGCCTTGACAGATACGCAGTATTTT. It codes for CSAILSGALTDTQYF.

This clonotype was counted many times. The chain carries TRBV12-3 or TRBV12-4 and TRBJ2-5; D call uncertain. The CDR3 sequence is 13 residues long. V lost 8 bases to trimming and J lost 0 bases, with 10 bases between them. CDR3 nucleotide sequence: TGTGCCAGCGGAAACAGCTACCAAGAGACCCAGTACTTC. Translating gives CASGNSYQETQYF.

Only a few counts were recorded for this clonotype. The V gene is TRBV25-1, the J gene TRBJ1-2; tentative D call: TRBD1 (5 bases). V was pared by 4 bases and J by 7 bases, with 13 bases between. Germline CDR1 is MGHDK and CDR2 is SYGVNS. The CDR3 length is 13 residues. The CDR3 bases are TGTGCCAGCAGTGTTCCAGGGTACGGTGGCTACACCTTC. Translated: CASSVPGYGGYTF.

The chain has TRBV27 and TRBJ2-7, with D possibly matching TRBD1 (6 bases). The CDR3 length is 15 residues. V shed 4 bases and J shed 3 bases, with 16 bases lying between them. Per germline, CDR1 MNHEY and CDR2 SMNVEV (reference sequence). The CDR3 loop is CASSSTRGGSYEQYF. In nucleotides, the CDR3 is TGTGCCAGCAGTTCTACCAGGGGCGGTAGCTACGAGCAGTACTTC.

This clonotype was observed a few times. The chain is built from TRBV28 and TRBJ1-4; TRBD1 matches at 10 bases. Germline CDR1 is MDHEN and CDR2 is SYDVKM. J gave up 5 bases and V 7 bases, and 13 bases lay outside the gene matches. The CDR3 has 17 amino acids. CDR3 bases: TGTGCCAGCAACCCCGGGACAGGGGTTGGGGAGAATGAAAAACTGTTTTTT. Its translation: CASNPGTGVGENEKLFF.

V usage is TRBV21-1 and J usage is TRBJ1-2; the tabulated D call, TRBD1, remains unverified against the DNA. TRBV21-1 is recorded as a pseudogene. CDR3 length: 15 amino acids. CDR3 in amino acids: CASSRASRDYYGYTF. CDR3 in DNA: TGTGCCAGCAGCAGGGCATCCCGGGATTACTATGGCTACACCTTC.

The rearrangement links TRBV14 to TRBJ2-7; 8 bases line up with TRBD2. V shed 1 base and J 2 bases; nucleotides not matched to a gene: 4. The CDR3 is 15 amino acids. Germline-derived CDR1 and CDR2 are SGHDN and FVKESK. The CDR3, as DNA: TGTGCCAGCAGCCAAGCGGGACTAGTGGCCTACGAGCAGTACTTC. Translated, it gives CASSQAGLVAYEQYF. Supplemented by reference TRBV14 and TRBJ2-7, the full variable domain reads EAGVTQFPSHSVIEKGQTVTLRCDPISGHDNLYWYRRVMGKEIKFLLHFVKESKQDESGMPNNRFLAERTGGTYSTLKVQPAELEDSGVYFCASSQAGLVAYEQYFGPGTRLTVT.

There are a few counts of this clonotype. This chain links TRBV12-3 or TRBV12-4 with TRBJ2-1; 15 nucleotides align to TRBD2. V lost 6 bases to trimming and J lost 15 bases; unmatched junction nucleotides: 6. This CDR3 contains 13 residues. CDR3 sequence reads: CASRWGTSGRLFF. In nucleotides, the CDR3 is TGTGCCAGCAGATGGGGGACTAGCGGGAGGCTGTTCTTC.

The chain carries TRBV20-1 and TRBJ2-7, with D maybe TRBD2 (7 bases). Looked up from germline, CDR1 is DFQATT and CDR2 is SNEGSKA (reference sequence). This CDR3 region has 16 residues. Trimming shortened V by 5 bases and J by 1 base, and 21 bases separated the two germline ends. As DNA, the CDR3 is TGCAGTGCTCGATCCCCACCGCGGGGGCTTTCCTACGAGCAGTACTTC. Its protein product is CSARSPPRGLSYEQYF.

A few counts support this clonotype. In nucleotides, the CDR3 is TGTGCCAGCCTACTTGACACTGAAGCTTTCTTT. This translates into CASLLDTEAFF. V usage is TRBV2 and J usage is TRBJ1-1; D is undetermined. V was shortened by 8 bases and J by 3 bases, with 7 bases between the two germline ends. Looked up from germline, CDR1 is SNHLY and CDR2 is FYNNEI. The CDR3 totals 11 residues.

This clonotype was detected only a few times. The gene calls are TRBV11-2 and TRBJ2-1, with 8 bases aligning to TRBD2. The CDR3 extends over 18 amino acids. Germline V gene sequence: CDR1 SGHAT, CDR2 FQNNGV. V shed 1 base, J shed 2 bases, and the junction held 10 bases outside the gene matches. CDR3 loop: CASSLVQLAGTTYNEQFF. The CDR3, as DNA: TGTGCCAGCAGCTTAGTTCAGTTAGCGGGGACCACCTACAATGAGCAGTTCTTC.

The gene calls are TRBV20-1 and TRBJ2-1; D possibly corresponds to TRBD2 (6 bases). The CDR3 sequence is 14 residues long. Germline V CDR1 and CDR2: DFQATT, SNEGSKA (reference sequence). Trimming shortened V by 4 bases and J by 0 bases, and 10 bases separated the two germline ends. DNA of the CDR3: TGCAGTGCTACTAGGAGGGCCTCCTACAATGAGCAGTTCTTC. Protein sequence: CSATRRASYNEQFF.

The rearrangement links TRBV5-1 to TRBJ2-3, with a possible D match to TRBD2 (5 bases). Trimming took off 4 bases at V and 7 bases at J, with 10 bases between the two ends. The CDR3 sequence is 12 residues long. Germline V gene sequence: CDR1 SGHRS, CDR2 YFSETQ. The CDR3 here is CASSTLGNTQYF. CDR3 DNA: TGCGCCAGCAGCACACTAGGGAATACGCAGTATTTT.

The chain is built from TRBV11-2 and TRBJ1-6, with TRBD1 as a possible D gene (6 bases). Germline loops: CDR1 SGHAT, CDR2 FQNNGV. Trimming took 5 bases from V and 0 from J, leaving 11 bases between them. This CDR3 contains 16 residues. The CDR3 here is CASSKRTVSYNSPLHF. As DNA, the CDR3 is TGTGCCAGCAGCAAGAGGACAGTCTCCTATAATTCACCCCTCCACTTT.

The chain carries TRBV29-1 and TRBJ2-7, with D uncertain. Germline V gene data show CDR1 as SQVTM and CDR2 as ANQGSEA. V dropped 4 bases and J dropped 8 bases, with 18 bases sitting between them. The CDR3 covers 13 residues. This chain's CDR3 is CSVAFPGPFKQYF. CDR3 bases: TGCAGCGTTGCCTTTCCCGGCCCCTTCAAGCAGTACTTC.

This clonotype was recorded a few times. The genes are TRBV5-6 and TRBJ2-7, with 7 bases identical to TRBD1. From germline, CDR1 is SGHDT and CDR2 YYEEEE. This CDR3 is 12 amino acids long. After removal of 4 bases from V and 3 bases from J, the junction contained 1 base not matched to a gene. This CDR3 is CASSGTDYEQYF. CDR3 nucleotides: TGTGCCAGCAGCGGGACAGACTACGAGCAGTACTTC.